This T cell receptor (beta chain) was sequenced during a study of tissue T cells after allogeneic stem cell transplantation. Study outcomes and limitations: Sampling depth was limited, and the cohort was small and clinically varied.

Concerning this clone: Its antigen is still unknown. Any gene name here is a mouse gene name. The missing CDR3 end, 1 residue past where the read stops, is filled in from the germline J gene.

As to time point: mouse harvest day 7 after allogeneic transplant. Tail vein injection delivered 10^7 T-cell-depleted bone marrow cells and 10^6 splenic CD5+ T cells. B6 (H2b) cells into BALB/c (H2d) mice; tissues taken at day 7 or 14. The CDR3 length is 15 residues. Trimming removed 5 bases at V and 0 bases at J, with 12 bases between. Germline-derived CDR1 and CDR2 are FNHDT and SITEND (reference sequence). TCRbeta CDR3 was sequenced at survey depth with template counts. Some clones are missing from TCRdb's copy, which holds only in-frame ones; the method was immunoSEQ multiplex PCR. The sample lists roughly 4,200 clones; around 64% were seen once.

V gene TRBV19 combines with J gene TRBJ1-3; D possibly corresponds to TRBD1 (6 bases). The sequenced sample was spleen. This receptor was obtained from a female BALB/c mouse given C57BL/6 T cells with graft-versus-host disease after an allogeneic hematopoietic cell transplant. CDR3 residues: CASSPHRVSGNTLYF. The covered CDR3 bases are TGTGCCAGCAGCCCCCACAGGGTTTCTGGAAATACGCTCTAT.